What follows are 29 T cell receptor beta chains derived from one specimen sequenced in a study of blood T cell repertoires in COVID-19 (TCRdb year 2020). Libraries were constructed by the immunoSEQ multiplex PCR assay. Entries here come from immuneACCESS through TCRdb and include only in-frame sequences with V and J called. Some clones fail to appear in such tables; in the studies checked, an unresolved V gene covers under half of the shortfall, and the cause of the remainder is unknown. The sample data list about 200,000 clones, and about four fifths of these were observed just once. The ten biggest clones cover about 6.3% of the sample. Input material: peripheral blood. All receptors derive from a man aged 60 to 69 with acute or convalescent COVID-19.

The chain links TRBV10-3 to TRBJ2-1; D not resolved. V was clipped by 6 bases and J by 10 bases, with 16 bases between them. Looked up from germline, CDR1 is ENHRY and CDR2 is SYGVKD. The CDR3 runs 13 residues. DNA for the CDR3: TGTGCCATCAGGCCGGGTCCTAACGGGGAGCAGTTCTTC. It specifies CAIRPGPNGEQFF.

The V gene is TRBV3-1 (or the pseudogene TRBV3-2), the J gene TRBJ2-5; possibly TRBD1 for D (6 bases). CDR3 length: 14 amino acids. Per the germline V gene, CDR1 is LGHDT and CDR2 is YNNKEL (reference sequence). Trimming left V 3 bases short and J 6 bases short, with 14 bases between. CDR3 bases: TGTGCCAGCAGCCATACAGGGCTCGGTCAGACCCAGTACTTC. Translation gives CASSHTGLGQTQYF.

The chain joins TRBV23-1 to TRBJ1-5; no clear D. TRBV23-1 counts as an open reading frame of uncertain function. With 9 bases removed from V and 0 bases from J, the gap between germline ends came to 18 bases. CDR3 length: 16 residues. CDR3 sequence (DNA): TGCGCCAGAGGGCCGGGAGTTTTCTTTAGCAATCAGCCCCAGCATTTT. It yields the protein CARGPGVFFSNQPQHF.

The V gene is TRBV6-1, the J gene TRBJ1-3; D remains unclear. V gave up 2 bases and J gave up 0 bases, with 11 bases separating them. The germline V gene encodes CDR1 MNHNS and CDR2 SASEGT. The CDR3 consists of 16 residues. The CDR3: CASSEQHPYSGNTIYF. DNA of the CDR3: TGTGCCAGCAGTGAACAACACCCGTACTCTGGAAACACCATATATTTT.

This chain connects TRBV7-9 to TRBJ1-2; 8 bases line up with TRBD1. The CDR3 runs to 16 residues. V was pared by 1 base and J by 8 bases, with 12 bases of the junction left unmatched. The germline gives CDR1 SEHNR, CDR2 FQNEAQ (reference sequence). The CDR3 region is CASSLVTGQGRKGYTF. The CDR3 DNA sequence: TGTGCCAGCAGCTTAGTAACTGGACAGGGTCGGAAGGGCTACACCTTC.

This chain links TRBV4-3 with TRBJ1-1; D call uncertain. CDR3 length: 14 amino acids. The V and J ends lost 0 bases and 9 bases respectively, with 14 bases between them. The germline gives CDR1 LGHNA, CDR2 YSLEER. The CDR3 sequence: CASSQEGPQTKAFF. Written as DNA, the CDR3 is TGCGCCAGCAGCCAAGAAGGCCCACAGACGAAAGCTTTCTTT.

This clone showed up just a few times. This chain joins TRBV7-9 and TRBJ2-1; D gene ambiguous. V was trimmed by 0 bases and J by 10 bases, leaving 7 bases between them. The CDR3 loop spans 12 amino acids. Germline CDR1 and CDR2: SEHNR and FQNEAQ (reference sequence). The CDR3 DNA reads TGTGCCAGCAGCTTAGCGGTCAGAGAGCAGTTCTTC. Its protein product is CASSLAVREQFF.

This clone was counted a single time. The chain uses TRBV5-1 and TRBJ2-3; maybe TRBD1 (6 bases). V shed 0 bases and J shed 4 bases, with 15 bases lying between them. The CDR3 spans 16 residues. The V gene's germline CDR1 is SGHRS and CDR2 YFSETQ. The CDR3 nucleotides read TGCGCCAGCAGCTTGGGGGGGTTACAGGGTTCAGATACGCAGTATTTT. Protein product: CASSLGGLQGSDTQYF.

The J gene is TRBJ1-3, the V gene TRBV4-1, with D uncertain. The V end was cut by 2 bases, the J end by 4 bases, with 21 bases between. The germline V gene has CDR1 MGHRA and CDR2 YSYEKL. This CDR3 has 18 amino acids. CDR3 amino acids: CASSQSPPIYYGGNTIYF. In nucleotides, the CDR3 is TGCGCCAGCAGCCAATCCCCCCCAATTTACTACGGGGGAAACACCATATATTTT.

This clone was seen only a few times. The DNA for the CDR3 is TGTGCCAGCAGCCAAGATTACGGACACTTGGGGCCCTATAGCAATCAGCCCCAGCATTTT. This sequence encodes CASSQDYGHLGPYSNQPQHF. The chain links TRBV14 to TRBJ1-5, with D tentatively TRBD1 (5 bases). The V end was cut by 0 bases, the J end by 0 bases, with 21 bases between. CDR3 length: 20 residues. Germline CDR1 is SGHDN and CDR2 is FVKESK.

The chain combines TRBV2 with TRBJ1-1; the D gene is possibly TRBD1 (5 bases). Trimming took 6 bases from V and 5 from J, leaving 16 bases between them. The V gene's germline CDR1 is SNHLY and CDR2 FYNNEI. The CDR3 covers 14 residues. In DNA form, the CDR3 reads TGTGCCAGCAGGGCGGGGGTGGAGTGGACTGAAGCTTTCTTT. Translating gives CASRAGVEWTEAFF.

This clone was counted once. The chain links TRBV6-2 or TRBV6-3 to TRBJ2-7, with D unresolved. This CDR3 comprises 13 residues. The germline V and J ends were trimmed by 6 bases and 0 bases, with 9 bases remaining between them. The germline CDR1 and CDR2 sequences are MNHEY and SVGEGT. In DNA form, the CDR3 reads TGTGCCAGCAGCCCAACTAACTCCTACGAGCAGTACTTC. It specifies CASSPTNSYEQYF.

The chain carries TRBV7-6 and TRBJ1-1; a weak D match, TRBD1 (5 bases). CDR3 length: 15 amino acids. Germline CDR1 SGHVS, CDR2 FNYEAQ. V was cut by 0 bases and J by 6 bases, with 14 bases left in between. CDR3 DNA: TGTGCCAGCAGCTTAGCGGGGGGTCCGCGCTCTGAAGCTTTCTTT. Translated: CASSLAGGPRSEAFF.

The rearrangement joins TRBV7-8 to TRBJ2-3; 7 bases align to TRBD2. The CDR3 length is 13 residues. V gave up 5 bases and J gave up 6 bases; unmatched junction bases: 5. Germline CDR1 reads SGHVS; CDR2 reads FQNEAQ. The CDR3 nucleotides read TGTGCCAGCAGCCAGGGAGGGGCCGATACGCAGTATTTT. Encoded protein: CASSQGGADTQYF.

As DNA, the CDR3 is TGTGCCAGCAGATTACAGGGCTCTGGGGCCAACGTCCTGACTTTC. It specifies CASRLQGSGANVLTF. The rearrangement joins TRBV27 to TRBJ2-6, with D tentatively TRBD1 (6 bases). CDR3 size: 15 residues. CDR1 and CDR2 from the germline V gene are MNHEY and SMNVEV (reference sequence). Trimming left V 6 bases short and J 0 bases short, with 9 bases between. The variable domain in full, with the rest retrieved from reference TRBV27 and TRBJ2-6, is EAQVTQNPRYLITVTGKKLTVTCSQNMNHEYMSWYRQDPGLGLRQIYYSMNVEVTDKGDVPEGYKVSRKEKRNFPLILESPSPNQTSLYFCASRLQGSGANVLTFGAGSRLTVL.

The chain uses TRBV12-3 or TRBV12-4 and TRBJ2-7, with D tentatively TRBD2 (6 bases). The CDR3 runs 13 residues. V shed 6 bases and J shed 6 bases, with 15 bases lying between them. The CDR3 loop reads CASSHGTPSEQYF. The CDR3 DNA reads TGTGCCAGCAGCCACGGGACTCCCTCCGAGCAGTACTTC.

This rearrangement joins TRBV27 to TRBJ2-1; 15 bases align to TRBD2. The CDR3 spans 16 residues. The J segment lost 9 bases and the V segment lost 5 bases, leaving 8 bases of the junction unmatched. CDR1 MNHEY and CDR2 SMNVEV come from the germline V gene (reference sequence). CDR3 bases: TGTGCCAGCAGTGTCGGACTAGCGGGGGGGTTCAGTGAGCAGTTCTTC. Its protein is CASSVGLAGGFSEQFF.

The chain joins TRBV4-3 to TRBJ1-3; D unclear. Trimming cost V 1 base and J 2 bases, with 6 bases left between them. This CDR3 is 14 amino acids long. Per germline, CDR1 LGHNA and CDR2 YSLEER. The CDR3 DNA reads as TGCGCCAGCAGCCAAGCCGGTACTGGAAACACCATATATTTT. It codes for CASSQAGTGNTIYF.

The V gene is TRBV19, the J gene TRBJ1-1; 7 bases are shared with TRBD1. The CDR3 extends over 14 amino acids. The germline gives CDR1 LNHDA, CDR2 SQIVND (reference sequence). V lost 6 bases to trimming and J lost 2 bases; unmatched junction nucleotides: 6. CDR3 in DNA: TGTGCCAGTAGCTGGGGACAGACAAACACTGAAGCTTTCTTT. Translated: CASSWGQTNTEAFF.

The chain has TRBV19 and TRBJ2-1; a weak D match, TRBD2 (5 bases). Trimming shortened V by 1 base and J by 7 bases, and 20 bases separated the two germline ends. The CDR3 is made up of 17 amino acids. Germline CDR1 is LNHDA and CDR2 is SQIVND (reference sequence). CDR3 region: CASSIVPPGGPPNEQFF. DNA of the CDR3: TGTGCCAGTAGTATAGTCCCTCCCGGAGGACCCCCTAATGAGCAGTTCTTC.

The chain employs TRBV19 and TRBJ1-5; D call uncertain. This CDR3 has 12 residues. V was clipped by 7 bases and J by 6 bases, with 10 bases between them. CDR1 and CDR2 (germline): LNHDA, SQIVND (reference sequence). CDR3 coding DNA: TGTGCCAGTACCAAAACGAGTCAGCCCCAGCATTTT. Its translation: CASTKTSQPQHF.

This clone was picked up a small number of times. The rearrangement uses TRBV4-1 and TRBJ2-1, with 9 bases lining up with TRBD1. V lost 4 bases, J lost 8 bases, and 9 bases stayed unmatched. Germline V lookup: CDR1 MGHRA, CDR2 YSYEKL. The CDR3 sequence is 15 residues long. CDR3 DNA sequence: TGCGCCAGCAGCCTAAGATCTTGGGACAGGGATGAGCAGTTCTTC. Protein sequence: CASSLRSWDRDEQFF.

Written as DNA, the CDR3 is TGTGCCAGCAGTTACGCGGAAGAAAAACTGTTTTTT. It codes for CASSYAEEKLFF. The rearrangement joins TRBV6-2 or TRBV6-3 to TRBJ1-4; D remains unclear. This CDR3 has 12 amino acids. The V and J ends lost 2 bases and 8 bases respectively, with 6 bases between them. The germline gives CDR1 MNHEY, CDR2 SVGEGT.

This rearrangement joins TRBV9 to TRBJ1-1; 8 bases fit TRBD1. J was trimmed by 4 bases and V by 2 bases; bases with no gene match: 13. The germline CDR1 and CDR2 sequences are SGDLS and YYNGEE. CDR3 size: 17 residues. The chain's CDR3 is CASSVGGQGPLSTEAFF. CDR3 coding DNA: TGTGCCAGCAGCGTGGGAGGACAGGGTCCTCTCAGCACTGAAGCTTTCTTT.

This clone was recorded a few times. The chain uses TRBV1 and TRBJ2-7; the tabulated D call, TRBD2, remains unverified against the DNA. TRBV1 is recorded as a pseudogene. The CDR3 length is 13 residues. CDR3 sequence (DNA): TGCACCAGCAGCCGTATCCCCTACTACGAGCAGTACTTC. Residues: CTSSRIPYYEQYF.

CDR3 residues: CASSDSMMGGNEQFF. CDR3 nucleotide sequence: TGTGCCAGCAGTGACTCGATGATGGGGGGTAATGAGCAGTTCTTC. The V call is TRBV6-4, the J call TRBJ2-1; D might be TRBD2 (6 bases). The CDR3 runs to 15 residues. CDR1 MRHNA and CDR2 SNTAGT come from the germline V gene. The V gene lost 0 bases and the J gene lost 7 bases, with 13 bases spanning the gap.

The J gene is TRBJ2-3, the V gene TRBV2, with 12 bases lining up with TRBD2. Per germline, CDR1 SNHLY and CDR2 FYNNEI. With 5 bases clipped from V and 11 bases from J, the junction kept 8 bases outside the gene matches. The CDR3 loop spans 14 amino acids. The CDR3 protein is CASSPGTSGLEQYF. The CDR3 DNA reads as TGTGCCAGCAGTCCTGGGACTAGCGGGTTGGAGCAGTATTTT.

The count of this clone is one. Other DNA sequences in the sample encode the same CDR3. The rearrangement links TRBV5-1 to TRBJ2-5, with 14 nucleotides matching TRBD2. Germline CDR1 SGHRS, CDR2 YFSETQ. This CDR3 is built from 15 residues. V lost 0 bases to trimming and J lost 5 bases; unmatched junction nucleotides: 0. The CDR3 DNA reads TGCGCCAGCAGCTTGGGACTAGCGGGAGGGGAGACCCAGTACTTC. Amino acids: CASSLGLAGGETQYF.

The gene calls are TRBV12-5 and TRBJ2-7; weak D call: TRBD1 (5 bases). Deletions cut 6 bases from V and 2 bases from J, with 8 bases between. The germline gives CDR1 LGHNT, CDR2 FRNRAP. The CDR3 is 12 amino acids. CDR3 residues: CASGQGTYEQYF. CDR3 bases: TGTGCTAGTGGGCAGGGCACCTACGAGCAGTACTTC.